This T cell receptor (beta chain) was recorded in a study of long-term antiretroviral therapy in people with HIV. Across the study: The oldest specimens predate the 2015 immediate-ART recommendation by about a decade.

Study results and limitations: Clones with expansion before ART led the repertoire at all time points. An increase in diversity followed ART, yet levels stayed below transplant donor controls.

This clone was recorded once. As yet, its antigen is unknown. Investigators performed immunoSEQ version v3.0 at survey level. TCRdb's copy holds only in-frame clones and misses some; the assay was immunoSEQ multiplex PCR. The table records about 22,000 clones, more than 75% of them present only once. This specimen was unsorted PBMCs, taken 1.8 years before starting antiretroviral therapy. The receptor was isolated from a woman under 40 with HIV.

This CDR3 reads CASSEAFLAGEQFF. The CDR3 DNA reads as TGTGCCAGCAGTGAAGCGTTCCTAGCGGGTGAGCAGTTCTTC. The genes are TRBV2 and TRBJ2-1, with 8 nucleotides matching TRBD2. Looked up from germline, CDR1 is SNHLY and CDR2 is FYNNEI. This CDR3 comprises 14 residues. Losses at the gene ends were 0 bases for V and 9 bases for J; bases not matched to a gene: 4.